The 27 T cell receptor beta chains below were found in one sample sequenced in a study of Tregs in tolerant kidney transplant recipients. Profiling relied on immunoSEQ multiplex PCR, and the TCRdb table lists in-frame clones only, not all of them. This table has about 69,000 clones, less than 90% appearing once. The specimen was CD4+ T cells from blood, collected before the transplant. The receptors shown here come from a human donor who received a combined kidney and bone marrow transplant.

The chain uses TRBV7-9 and TRBJ2-7; 10 bases align to TRBD2. The CDR3 length is 17 residues. CDR1 SEHNR and CDR2 FQNEAQ come from the germline V gene (reference sequence). The junction had 10 bases not matched to a gene; V was cut back by 5 bases and J by 0 bases. The chain's CDR3 is CASSPQVSSGSSYEQYF. CDR3 nucleotide sequence: TGTGCCAGCAGCCCCCAAGTGTCTAGCGGGAGCTCCTACGAGCAGTACTTC.

The chain employs TRBV30 and TRBJ2-5, with D perhaps TRBD1 (7 bases). Germline V CDR1 and CDR2: GTSNPN, SVGIG (reference sequence). V was cut by 3 bases and J by 6 bases, with 14 bases left in between. This CDR3 has 13 amino acids. CDR3 nucleotide sequence: TGTGCCTGGAGGCCGGAGGGGGCGAAGACCCAGTACTTC. Translating it yields CAWRPEGAKTQYF. Full variable domain (outside the CDR3, taken from reference TRBV30 and TRBJ2-5): SQTIHQWPATLVQPVGSPLSLECTVEGTSNPNLYWYRQAAGRGLQLLFYSVGIGQISSEVPQNLSASRPQDRQFILSSKKLLLSDSGFYLCAWRPEGAKTQYFGPGTRLLVL.

The chain joins TRBV2 to TRBJ2-7; 8 bases map to TRBD2. The CDR3 consists of 14 residues. The junction had 4 bases not matched to a gene; V was cut back by 4 bases and J by 2 bases. Germline CDR1 SNHLY, CDR2 FYNNEI. The CDR3 DNA reads TGTGCCAGCAGTGGACTAGCGAGAACCTACGAGCAGTACTTC. It codes for CASSGLARTYEQYF.

The V gene is TRBV5-1, the J gene TRBJ2-7, with a possible D match to TRBD1 (6 bases). Trimming stripped 5 bases from V and 1 base from J, with 7 bases between. Germline V gene lookup returns CDR1 SGHRS and CDR2 YFSETQ. CDR3 length: 12 residues. The CDR3 region is CASRGQSYEQYF. CDR3 nucleotide sequence: TGCGCCAGCAGAGGACAGTCCTACGAGCAGTACTTC.

The chain uses TRBV28 and TRBJ1-3; D unclear. The CDR3 loop spans 17 amino acids. Trimming stripped 3 bases from V and 4 bases from J, with 19 bases between. Germline V CDR1 and CDR2: MDHEN, SYDVKM. The CDR3 reads CASSLSRRKTAGNTIYF. As DNA, the CDR3 is TGTGCCAGCAGTTTGAGCAGGAGGAAGACGGCAGGAAACACCATATATTTT.

This clone was picked up a small number of times. The chain couples TRBV6-1 to TRBJ1-5; 7 bases align to TRBD1. CDR1 and CDR2 from the germline V gene are MNHNS and SASEGT. Germline trimming cut 3 bases from V and 11 bases from J; bases unmatched to any gene: 10. This CDR3 comprises 14 residues. Here the CDR3 DNA reads TGTGCCAGCAGTGAGGACATGACAGGGAGGACCCAGCATTTT. Translated: CASSEDMTGRTQHF.

By share, this clone ranks as medium-sized. J is TRBJ2-7 and V is TRBV19, with D tentatively TRBD2 (5 bases). Between the trimmed V and J ends, which lost 4 bases and 6 bases, there was a span of 13 bases. CDR1 and CDR2 (germline): LNHDA, SQIVND (reference sequence). This CDR3 contains 13 residues. CDR3 sequence: CASSKEDFTEQYF. CDR3 nucleotides: TGTGCCAGTAGTAAGGAGGATTTTACCGAGCAGTACTTC.

This clone is a singleton in its sample. The V gene is TRBV5-4, the J gene TRBJ2-2; TRBD1 is a possible D gene (5 bases). Trimming pared 7 bases from V and 6 bases from J, leaving 13 bases between. CDR3 length: 13 amino acids. Germline V gives CDR1 SGHNT, CDR2 YYREEE (reference sequence). The CDR3 loop reads CASQGTKAGELFF. The CDR3 DNA is TGTGCCAGCCAGGGCACTAAGGCCGGGGAGCTGTTTTTT.

This chain joins TRBV11-3 and TRBJ2-5; 9 bases line up with TRBD1. V trimming: 1 base; J trimming: 1 base; junction bases outside the gene matches: 1. The CDR3 has 15 residues. In germline, CDR1 is SGHNT, CDR2 YENEEA. The CDR3 DNA is TGTGCCAGCAGCTTAGGGACAGGGGCCCAAGAGACCCAGTACTTC. Translation: CASSLGTGAQETQYF. The entire variable domain, with the rest obtained from reference TRBV11-3 and TRBJ2-5, is as follows: EAGVVQSPRYKIIEKKQPVAFWCNPISGHNTLYWYLQNLGQGPELLIRYENEEAVDDSQLPKDRFSAERLKGVDSTLKIQPAELGDSAVYLCASSLGTGAQETQYFGPGTRLLVL.

CDR3: CASSGGGTGVEKLFF. CDR3 nucleotides: TGTGCCAGCAGTGGAGGCGGGACAGGGGTTGAAAAACTGTTTTTT. This sequence joins TRBV2 and TRBJ1-4; TRBD1 matches at 10 bases. The CDR3 sequence is 15 residues long. V lost 4 bases, J lost 7 bases, and 6 bases stayed unmatched. Germline values: CDR1 SNHLY, CDR2 FYNNEI. Full variable domain (remainder filled in from reference TRBV2 and TRBJ1-4): EPEVTQTPSHQVTQMGQEVILRCVPISNHLYFYWYRQILGQKVEFLVSFYNNEISEKSEIFDDQFSVERPDGSNFTLKIRSTKLEDSAMYFCASSGGGTGVEKLFFGSGTQLSVL.

The chain has TRBV5-1 and TRBJ2-5; TRBD2 might be the D (7 bases). Per germline, CDR1 SGHRS and CDR2 YFSETQ. CDR3 length: 19 amino acids. Trimming left V 3 bases short and J 1 base short, with 25 bases between. The CDR3 region has the DNA TGCGCCAGCAGCTCTCTGGGGTCTAGCGGAGGGGGAATCCAAGAGACCCAGTACTTC. Encoded protein: CASSSLGSSGGGIQETQYF. The full variable domain, its missing parts supplied by reference TRBV5-1 and TRBJ2-5, is KAGVTQTPRYLIKTRGQQVTLSCSPISGHRSVSWYQQTPGQGLQFLFEYFSETQRNKGNFPGRFSGRQFSNSRSEMNVSTLELGDSALYLCASSSLGSSGGGIQETQYFGPGTRLLVL.

The rearrangement links TRBV7-2 to TRBJ2-2, with 7 bases that match TRBD2. This CDR3 is 13 amino acids long. The junction had 4 bases not matched to a gene; V was cut back by 11 bases and J by 1 base. In germline, CDR1 is SGHTA, CDR2 FQGNSA. CDR3 sequence: CAATSENTGELFF. DNA for the CDR3: TGTGCCGCCACTAGCGAGAACACCGGGGAGCTGTTTTTT.

The chain couples TRBV5-4 to TRBJ2-2; D is perhaps TRBD2 (6 bases). Germline CDR1 SGHNT, CDR2 YYREEE (reference sequence). The CDR3 contains 15 residues. Trimming removed 2 bases at V and 1 base at J, with 9 bases between. The CDR3 bases are TGTGCCAGCAGCTTCGGCGGGATGAACACCGGGGAGCTGTTTTTT. Translating it yields CASSFGGMNTGELFF.

J is TRBJ2-7 and V is TRBV27; weak D call: TRBD1 (5 bases). The length of the CDR3 is 14 residues. Germline loops: CDR1 MNHEY, CDR2 SMNVEV (reference sequence). V was trimmed by 6 bases and J by 3 bases, leaving 15 bases between them. In nucleotides, the CDR3 is TGTGCCAGCAGCCCCAGGGTAGGAAACTACGAGCAGTACTTC. It translates to CASSPRVGNYEQYF.

V gene TRBV29-1 combines with J gene TRBJ1-1; 9 bases are a match to TRBD1. The V and J ends lost 7 bases and 2 bases, in that order; junction bases with no gene match: 8. This CDR3 is 14 amino acids long. CDR1 SQVTM and CDR2 ANQGSEA come from the germline V gene. CDR3 amino acids: CSARTGVGNTEAFF. In nucleotides, the CDR3 is TGCAGCGCCCGGACAGGGGTAGGAAACACTGAAGCTTTCTTT.

This chain links TRBV5-1 with TRBJ2-1; D may be TRBD2 (5 bases). V dropped 0 bases and J dropped 7 bases, with 17 bases sitting between them. Germline loops: CDR1 SGHRS, CDR2 YFSETQ. The CDR3 runs 16 residues. The CDR3 DNA follows: TGCGCCAGCAGCTTGGGACGCTCAGCCACGGGAAATGAGCAGTTCTTC. It yields the protein CASSLGRSATGNEQFF.

The chain carries TRBV4-2 and TRBJ1-2; maybe TRBD1 (5 bases). The germline CDR1 and CDR2 sequences are LGHNA and YNFKEQ. The CDR3 sequence is 14 residues long. The V end was cut by 8 bases, the J end by 8 bases, with 21 bases between. The CDR3 is CASDLGGAGLGYTF. The CDR3 DNA reads as TGTGCCAGCGACCTCGGGGGAGCAGGGTTAGGCTACACCTTC.

The genes are TRBV5-1 and TRBJ2-7; 7 bases align to TRBD2. V lost 4 bases, J lost 0 bases, and 7 bases stayed unmatched. Germline loops: CDR1 SGHRS, CDR2 YFSETQ. The length of the CDR3 is 15 residues. CDR3 sequence (DNA): TGCGCCAGCAGCCTGGGGAGGGGCCTCTCCTACGAGCAGTACTTC. It is translated as CASSLGRGLSYEQYF.

The rearrangement joins TRBV18 to TRBJ2-2; D possibly corresponds to TRBD2 (6 bases). CDR3 size: 14 residues. Trimming stripped 4 bases from V and 3 bases from J, with 9 bases between. Per germline, CDR1 KGHSH and CDR2 LQKENI. The chain's CDR3 is CASSHGEDTGELFF. DNA of the CDR3: TGTGCCAGCTCACACGGGGAGGACACCGGGGAGCTGTTTTTT.

This chain links TRBV14 with TRBJ2-5; a weak D match, TRBD2 (5 bases). Germline lookup yields CDR1 SGHDN and CDR2 FVKESK. With 4 bases removed from V and 5 bases from J, the gap between germline ends came to 11 bases. The CDR3 runs 13 residues. The CDR3 coding sequence is TGTGCCAGCAGCCTACGGGGTGTGGAGACCCAGTACTTC. Its translation is CASSLRGVETQYF. The full variable domain, rest sourced from reference TRBV14 and TRBJ2-5, is EAGVTQFPSHSVIEKGQTVTLRCDPISGHDNLYWYRRVMGKEIKFLLHFVKESKQDESGMPNNRFLAERTGGTYSTLKVQPAELEDSGVYFCASSLRGVETQYFGPGTRLLVL.

This chain links TRBV7-3 with TRBJ2-3; D might be TRBD2 (6 bases). This CDR3 contains 14 residues. V dropped 2 bases and J dropped 4 bases, with 10 bases sitting between them. Per the germline V gene, CDR1 is SGHTA and CDR2 is FQGTGA. The CDR3 is CASSLFGGADTQYF. The CDR3 DNA reads TGTGCCAGCAGCTTATTCGGGGGAGCAGATACGCAGTATTTT.

V usage is TRBV7-9 and J usage is TRBJ2-2; 14 bases are shared with TRBD2. Germline V gene data show CDR1 as SEHNR and CDR2 as FQNEAQ (reference sequence). CDR3 length: 14 residues. Trimming at V came to 8 bases and at J to 6 bases, leaving 2 bases not matched to a gene. As DNA, the CDR3 is TGTGCCAGCCTGGGACTAGCGGGAGCCGGGGAGCTGTTTTTT. As protein: CASLGLAGAGELFF. Drawing the rest from reference TRBV7-9 and TRBJ2-2, the complete variable domain is DTGVSQNPRHKITKRGQNVTFRCDPISEHNRLYWYRQTLGQGPEFLTYFQNEAQLEKSRLLSDRFSAERPKGSFSTLEIQRTEQGDSAMYLCASLGLAGAGELFFGEGSRLTVL.

The V and J genes are TRBV25-1 and TRBJ2-7; 8 nucleotides line up with TRBD1. The germline gives CDR1 MGHDK, CDR2 SYGVNS. The CDR3 is 12 residues long. The J segment lost 5 bases and the V segment lost 10 bases, leaving 7 bases of the junction unmatched. Written as DNA, the CDR3 is TGTGCCACCCGACAGGGGCTACACGAGCAGTACTTC. This encodes CATRQGLHEQYF.

The chain is built from TRBV28 and TRBJ2-5; D is possibly TRBD1 (5 bases). In germline, CDR1 is MDHEN, CDR2 SYDVKM. The CDR3 is made up of 13 amino acids. The ends were cut back, 6 bases at V and 5 bases at J, with 13 bases in the middle. In DNA form, the CDR3 reads TGTGCCAGCAGGTTGAGACAGCCCGAGACCCAGTACTTC. Translated, it gives CASRLRQPETQYF.

V and J are TRBV10-3 and TRBJ1-5; D unclear. Trimming shortened V by 0 bases and J by 3 bases, and 12 bases separated the two germline ends. The CDR3 has 16 amino acids. Germline V gives CDR1 ENHRY, CDR2 SYGVKD. The chain's CDR3 is CAISESAGINNQPQHF. The CDR3 DNA is TGTGCCATCAGTGAGTCGGCAGGAATAAACAATCAGCCCCAGCATTTT.

This clone was detected only once. This chain connects TRBV10-3 to TRBJ1-2, with D perhaps TRBD1 (6 bases). Germline assignment: CDR1 ENHRY and CDR2 SYGVKD. The CDR3 spans 18 residues. Trimming shortened V by 2 bases and J by 0 bases, and 19 bases separated the two germline ends. CDR3 nucleotides: TGTGCCATCAGTGAGGGACAGCCTGCGACCAGAGCTAACTATGGCTACACCTTC. Protein sequence: CAISEGQPATRANYGYTF.

The rearrangement joins TRBV13 to TRBJ2-7; tentative D call: TRBD1 (6 bases). V lost 5 bases to trimming and J lost 2 bases, with 13 bases between them. The CDR3 length is 14 residues. Germline CDR1 and CDR2: PRHDT and FYEKMQ (reference sequence). For the CDR3, the DNA is TGTGCCAGCAGCAAGGGACATCTACCCTACGAGCAGTACTTC. Protein sequence: CASSKGHLPYEQYF. The full variable domain, with the rest looked up from reference TRBV13 and TRBJ2-7, is AAGVIQSPRHLIKEKRETATLKCYPIPRHDTVYWYQQGPGQDPQFLISFYEKMQSDKGSIPDRFSAQQFSDYHSELNMSSLELGDSALYFCASSKGHLPYEQYFGPGTRLTVT.